The 22 T cell receptor beta chains given below trace back to one sample, sequenced in a study of blood T cell repertoires in COVID-19. Generated by immunoSEQ multiplex PCR, the TCRdb table keeps only in-frame clones and is missing some. The data hold some 180,000 clones, with more than 75% observed a single time. Sequenced sample: PBMCs or T cells enriched from blood (not recorded which). The receptors were gathered from a man aged 60 to 75 who had been exposed to COVID-19.

This clone was found a few times. V and J are TRBV11-3 and TRBJ2-1; D perhaps matches TRBD2 (6 bases). Germline values: CDR1 SGHNT, CDR2 YENEEA. The CDR3 is made up of 18 amino acids. V shed 5 bases and J shed 7 bases, with 27 bases lying between them. The CDR3: CASSGVIRTSPQANEQFF. The CDR3 DNA sequence: TGTGCCAGCAGCGGCGTAATTCGAACTAGCCCTCAAGCGAATGAGCAGTTCTTC. The full variable domain, rest sourced from reference TRBV11-3 and TRBJ2-1, is EAGVVQSPRYKIIEKKQPVAFWCNPISGHNTLYWYLQNLGQGPELLIRYENEEAVDDSQLPKDRFSAERLKGVDSTLKIQPAELGDSAVYLCASSGVIRTSPQANEQFFGPGTRLTVL.

The chain links TRBV5-1 to TRBJ2-7; D may be TRBD2 (6 bases). The CDR3 sequence is 14 residues long. V was cut by 4 bases and J by 4 bases, with 15 bases left in between. The germline V gene encodes CDR1 SGHRS and CDR2 YFSETQ. CDR3 in amino acids: CASSNGLQFYEQYF. The CDR3 DNA is TGCGCCAGCAGCAACGGACTACAATTTTACGAGCAGTACTTC. Variable domain in full (rest from reference TRBV5-1 and TRBJ2-7): KAGVTQTPRYLIKTRGQQVTLSCSPISGHRSVSWYQQTPGQGLQFLFEYFSETQRNKGNFPGRFSGRQFSNSRSEMNVSTLELGDSALYLCASSNGLQFYEQYFGPGTRLTVT.

As to this clone: A read error is possible here, since a much larger clone lies one base away. CDR3 region: CASSPQDRGSREQYF. In nucleotides, the CDR3 is TGTGCCAGCAGTCCTCAGGACAGGGGCTCTCGGGAGCAGTACTTC. The J gene is TRBJ2-7, the V gene TRBV28; 9 bases match TRBD1. Per the germline V gene, CDR1 is MDHEN and CDR2 is SYDVKM. V shed 5 bases, J shed 7 bases, and the junction held 12 bases outside the gene matches. This CDR3 spans 15 amino acids. Full variable domain (missing parts from reference TRBV28 and TRBJ2-7): DVKVTQSSRYLVKRTGEKVFLECVQDMDHENMFWYRQDPGLGLRLIYFSYDVKMKEKGDIPEGYSVSREKKERFSLILESASTNQTSMYLCASSPQDRGSREQYFGPGTRLTVT.

V usage is TRBV29-1 and J usage is TRBJ1-5; no definite D call. Germline V CDR1 and CDR2: SQVTM, ANQGSEA. V gave up 4 bases and J gave up 0 bases, with 13 bases separating them. This CDR3 is built from 15 residues. CDR3 DNA: TGCAGCGTTGTAACGGGGTGGGATAGCAATCAGCCCCAGCATTTT. This translates into CSVVTGWDSNQPQHF.

This clone was seen a few times. V and J are TRBV10-3 and TRBJ1-2; TRBD1 aligns across 7 bases. The CDR3 totals 13 residues. Germline trimming cut 2 bases from V and 3 bases from J; bases unmatched to any gene: 0. The germline gives CDR1 ENHRY, CDR2 SYGVKD. CDR3 loop: CAISEDRDYGYTF. DNA for the CDR3: TGTGCCATCAGTGAGGACAGGGACTATGGCTACACCTTC.

The rearrangement links TRBV5-6 to TRBJ1-2; the match to TRBD1 covers 10 bases. This CDR3 has 15 amino acids. The junction had 4 bases not matched to a gene; V was cut back by 1 base and J by 4 bases. Germline V gives CDR1 SGHDT, CDR2 YYEEEE. CDR3 nucleotide sequence: TGTGCCAGCAGCTTGTCGGGACAGGGGTCCTATGGCTACACCTTC. This sequence encodes CASSLSGQGSYGYTF. The full variable domain, its missing parts supplied by reference TRBV5-6 and TRBJ1-2, is DAGVTQSPTHLIKTRGQQVTLRCSPKSGHDTVSWYQQALGQGPQFIFQYYEEEERQRGNFPDRFSGHQFPNYSSELNVNALLLGDSALYLCASSLSGQGSYGYTFGSGTRLTVV.

The V gene is TRBV20-1, the J gene TRBJ1-2; D uncertain. In germline, CDR1 is DFQATT, CDR2 SNEGSKA (reference sequence). Trimming removed 3 bases from V and 0 bases from J, with 14 bases in between. The CDR3 is 15 residues long. DNA for the CDR3: TGCAGTGCTAGTGTGGGTGGAGGAGCTAACTATGGCTACACCTTC. This translates into CSASVGGGANYGYTF.

This chain links TRBV27 with TRBJ1-4, with 8 nucleotides matching TRBD1. This CDR3 region has 17 residues. CDR1 and CDR2 from the germline V gene are MNHEY and SMNVEV (reference sequence). V was pared by 3 bases and J by 16 bases, with 22 bases of the junction left unmatched. In DNA, the CDR3 is TGTGCCAGCAGTTTGGAACCAGGGGGCTGCACGGGAGTGAGCCCGTTTTTT. Its translation is CASSLEPGGCTGVSPFF.

This clone has just a few counts. The chain employs TRBV27 and TRBJ1-6, with D unresolved. Germline-derived CDR1 and CDR2 are MNHEY and SMNVEV (reference sequence). The CDR3 is made up of 16 amino acids. Trimming took off 0 bases at V and 7 bases at J, with 13 bases between the two ends. CDR3 protein: CASSLSGQTPNSPLHF. CDR3 DNA sequence: TGTGCCAGCAGTTTATCGGGTCAGACTCCCAATTCACCCCTCCACTTT.

This clone turned up a few times. The chain has TRBV6-5 and TRBJ2-3; 9 bases match TRBD1. Per germline, CDR1 MNHEY and CDR2 SVGAGI. The CDR3 covers 15 residues. With 7 bases clipped from V and 3 bases from J, the junction kept 8 bases outside the gene matches. The CDR3 DNA sequence: TGTGCCAGCAATTCGCGGGGACAGGGAACAGATACGCAGTATTTT. Its translation is CASNSRGQGTDTQYF.

The V gene is TRBV24-1, the J gene TRBJ2-7; 7 bases align to TRBD2. Germline CDR1 KGHDR, CDR2 SFDVKD. The CDR3 has 15 residues. V dropped 2 bases and J dropped 2; count of bases not matched to a gene: 5. The DNA for the CDR3 is TGTGCCACCAGTGATTCGGCTAGCGGAGCCTACGAGCAGTACTTC. Protein sequence: CATSDSASGAYEQYF.

The chain is built from TRBV7-9 and TRBJ2-1; no clear D. This CDR3 contains 16 residues. Germline CDR1 SEHNR, CDR2 FQNEAQ (reference sequence). The V end lost 2 bases, the J end lost 0 bases, and 11 bases lay between the germline ends. CDR3 nucleotide sequence: TGTGCCAGCAGCTTAATGAGTCTGAGCTCCTACAATGAGCAGTTCTTC. The encoded protein is CASSLMSLSSYNEQFF.

This clone was observed a single time. In the same sample, other DNA sequences code for this CDR3. The chain recombines TRBV7-2 with TRBJ2-7; D is uncertain. Deletions cut 1 base from V and 0 bases from J, with 7 bases between. The CDR3 is 14 amino acids. CDR1 is SGHTA and CDR2 is FQGNSA in the germline V gene. The chain's CDR3 is CASSLGTGSYEQYF. The CDR3 DNA reads TGTGCCAGCAGCTTAGGTACGGGCTCCTACGAGCAGTACTTC.

The chain uses TRBV30 and TRBJ1-6, with D possibly TRBD1 on 6 matching bases. V lost 3 bases and J 7 bases, leaving 16 bases between the germline ends. This CDR3 region has 15 residues. Germline CDR1 reads GTSNPN; CDR2 reads SVGIG (reference sequence). This chain's CDR3 is CAWSVNGQTNSPLHF. The CDR3 nucleotides are TGTGCCTGGAGCGTAAACGGACAGACGAATTCACCCCTCCACTTT.

This clone was counted many times. The chain uses TRBV7-9 and TRBJ1-2; D remains unclear. Germline CDR1 SEHNR, CDR2 FQNEAQ (reference sequence). CDR3 length equals 16 residues. V gave up 5 bases and J gave up 4 bases, with 20 bases separating them. CDR3 protein: CASSPDIVRNFYGYTF. The CDR3 DNA is TGTGCCAGCAGCCCCGATATTGTCCGAAACTTCTATGGCTACACCTTC.

This clone was counted at least ten times. At the DNA level, this CDR3 is encoded by other sequences in the same sample as well. This chain links TRBV19 with TRBJ2-1; maybe TRBD1 (6 bases). The CDR3 is 15 amino acids. Germline V gene data show CDR1 as LNHDA and CDR2 as SQIVND (reference sequence). V gave up 6 bases and J gave up 0 bases, with 12 bases separating them. The CDR3 is CASSSDRSSYNEQFF. In DNA form, the CDR3 reads TGTGCCAGTAGCTCGGACAGATCCTCCTACAATGAGCAGTTCTTC. Together with reference TRBV19 and TRBJ2-1, the CDR3 gives the full variable domain: DGGITQSPKYLFRKEGQNVTLSCEQNLNHDAMYWYRQDPGQGLRLIYYSQIVNDFQKGDIAEGYSVSREKKESFPLTVTSAQKNPTAFYLCASSSDRSSYNEQFFGPGTRLTVL.

This sequence joins TRBV6-2 or TRBV6-3 and TRBJ2-1; D ambiguous. Trimming left V 4 bases short and J 0 bases short, with 16 bases between. CDR3 size: 17 residues. Germline CDR1 is MNHEY and CDR2 is SVGEGT. CDR3 in DNA: TGTGCCAGCAGTTCATTGACTGTACCTCTCTCCTACAATGAGCAGTTCTTC. Translated: CASSSLTVPLSYNEQFF.

The rearrangement joins TRBV27 to TRBJ2-1, with a weak D call TRBD1 (6 bases). V gave up 7 bases and J gave up 4 bases, with 8 bases separating them. The germline V gene encodes CDR1 MNHEY and CDR2 SMNVEV (reference sequence). The CDR3 runs to 12 residues. CDR3 region: CASTTGYNEQFF. The CDR3 DNA is TGTGCCAGCACCACAGGGTACAATGAGCAGTTCTTC.

The V gene is TRBV5-1, the J gene TRBJ1-1; possibly TRBD1 for D (6 bases). V was shortened by 5 bases and J by 3 bases, with 14 bases between the two germline ends. Germline V gene data show CDR1 as SGHRS and CDR2 as YFSETQ. This CDR3 comprises 14 residues. This CDR3 is CASSRGAAYTEAFF. CDR3 in DNA: TGCGCCAGCAGTCGGGGGGCGGCCTACACTGAAGCTTTCTTT.

This sequence joins TRBV2 and TRBJ1-1, with TRBD1 identical over 11 bases. Germline V gene sequence: CDR1 SNHLY, CDR2 FYNNEI. CDR3 length: 16 amino acids. J gave up 4 bases and V 2 bases, and 6 bases lay outside the gene matches. In DNA, the CDR3 is TGTGCCAGCAGTGAAAATTTTGGGACAGGGGGCACTGAAGCTTTCTTT. Protein sequence: CASSENFGTGGTEAFF. The entire variable domain, with the rest obtained from reference TRBV2 and TRBJ1-1, is as follows: EPEVTQTPSHQVTQMGQEVILRCVPISNHLYFYWYRQILGQKVEFLVSFYNNEISEKSEIFDDQFSVERPDGSNFTLKIRSTKLEDSAMYFCASSENFGTGGTEAFFGQGTRLTVV.

This chain uses TRBV18 with TRBJ2-2; maybe TRBD1 (6 bases). The germline CDR1 and CDR2 sequences are KGHSH and LQKENI. The CDR3 is 15 residues long. V was cut by 6 bases and J by 1 base, with 12 bases left in between. CDR3 amino acids: CASSPSQGNTGELFF. In DNA, the CDR3 is TGTGCCAGCTCCCCGTCACAGGGGAACACCGGGGAGCTGTTTTTT.

CDR3 in amino acids: CASSPRTNAAGGFTGELFF. The DNA of the CDR3 is TGTGCCAGCAGCCCGAGAACCAATGCGGCGGGAGGATTCACCGGGGAGCTGTTTTTT. The rearrangement uses TRBV7-9 and TRBJ2-2; 8 nucleotides agree with TRBD2. The CDR3 totals 19 residues. V was clipped by 5 bases and J by 4 bases; unmatched bases: 18. Germline CDR1 and CDR2: SEHNR and FQNEAQ (reference sequence).